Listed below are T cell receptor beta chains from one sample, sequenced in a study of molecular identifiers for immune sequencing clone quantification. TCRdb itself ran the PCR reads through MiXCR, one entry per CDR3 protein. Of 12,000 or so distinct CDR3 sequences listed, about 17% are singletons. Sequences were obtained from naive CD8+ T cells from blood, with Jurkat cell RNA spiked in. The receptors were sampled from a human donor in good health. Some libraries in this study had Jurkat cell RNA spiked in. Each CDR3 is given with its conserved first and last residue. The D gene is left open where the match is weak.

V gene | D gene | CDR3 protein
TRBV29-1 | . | CSVENQNTGELFF
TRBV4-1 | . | CASSQVAWTASTDTQYF
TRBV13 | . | CASSLLSQVEETQYF
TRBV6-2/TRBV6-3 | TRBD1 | CASSRTGQSLDTEAFF
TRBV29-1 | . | CSVEDPIGPPPGYTF
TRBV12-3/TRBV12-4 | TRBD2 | CASRGTTQETQYF
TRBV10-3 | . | CAILSGSGNEQFF
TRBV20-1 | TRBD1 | CSARDRDFTEAFF
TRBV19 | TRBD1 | CASSMGQGVSEAFF
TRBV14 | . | CASSQAGGRGNEQFF
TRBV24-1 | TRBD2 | CATSDGTSGSSYEQYF
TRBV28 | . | CASNLGANYGYTF
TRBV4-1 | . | CASRLTGVSYEQYF
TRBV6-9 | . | CASSYDSRDCRDTDTQYF
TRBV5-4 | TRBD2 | CASSLTGTSDSEQFF
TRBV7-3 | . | CASSSLGGRDEQFF
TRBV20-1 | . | CSADLGAPEAFF
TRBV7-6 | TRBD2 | CASSVRGGASGPNEQFF
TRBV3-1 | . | CASSQEGVGSSYNSPLHF
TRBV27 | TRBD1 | CASSPSSGTAYNEQFF
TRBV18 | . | CASSPPDRTYSYEQYF
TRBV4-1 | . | CASSPEGPPPFF
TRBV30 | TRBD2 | CAWLLAGAANEQFF
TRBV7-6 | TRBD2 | CASSLGTSGSFNTGELFF
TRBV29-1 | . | CSVDRRDNYNEQFF
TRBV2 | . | CASGTMNTEAFF
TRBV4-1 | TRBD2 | CASSPRGASGGKVVSTDTQYF
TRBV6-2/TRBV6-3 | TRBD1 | CASSYSAQTGGTGELFF
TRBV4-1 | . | CASSAVYNEQFF
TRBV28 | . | CASRLWTANQETQYF
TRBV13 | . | CASSLTENNSPLHF
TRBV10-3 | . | CAISESGGNTEQYF
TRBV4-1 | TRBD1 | CASRTRGQLNEKLFF
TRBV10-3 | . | CAIAGRDPTDTQYF
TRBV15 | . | CATSRGYSLNQETQYF
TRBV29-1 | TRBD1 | CSVFSGGLETQYF
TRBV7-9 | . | CASSRGTGLFQPQHF
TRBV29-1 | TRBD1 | CSVEGDRYNEQFF
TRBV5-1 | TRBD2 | CASSSRDYGRGDTQYF
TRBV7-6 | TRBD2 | CASSHAAGGSTDTQYF
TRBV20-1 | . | CSAPDPGLSYNEQFF
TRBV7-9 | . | CASSFDGIGGYEQYF
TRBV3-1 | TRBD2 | CASSQDVSGSAKNIQYF
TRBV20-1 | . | CSAPFYNEQFF
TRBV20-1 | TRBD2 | CSAKGLAGKGGEQYF
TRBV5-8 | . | CASMSDSPSHGDIQYF
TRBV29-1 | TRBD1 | CSTQSGTDEKLFF
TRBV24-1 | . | CATRRGYQETQYF
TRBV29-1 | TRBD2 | CSVFSGRGYEQYF
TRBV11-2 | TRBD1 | CASSYSETGQGYYEQYF
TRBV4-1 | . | CASIQSGGPGLPLHF
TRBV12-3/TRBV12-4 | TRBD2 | CASRGPYGRYGEQFF
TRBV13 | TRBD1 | CASSTRTGYNEQFF
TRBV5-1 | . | CASSLGGNCGYTF
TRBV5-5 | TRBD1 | CASSLDGTGTYEQYF